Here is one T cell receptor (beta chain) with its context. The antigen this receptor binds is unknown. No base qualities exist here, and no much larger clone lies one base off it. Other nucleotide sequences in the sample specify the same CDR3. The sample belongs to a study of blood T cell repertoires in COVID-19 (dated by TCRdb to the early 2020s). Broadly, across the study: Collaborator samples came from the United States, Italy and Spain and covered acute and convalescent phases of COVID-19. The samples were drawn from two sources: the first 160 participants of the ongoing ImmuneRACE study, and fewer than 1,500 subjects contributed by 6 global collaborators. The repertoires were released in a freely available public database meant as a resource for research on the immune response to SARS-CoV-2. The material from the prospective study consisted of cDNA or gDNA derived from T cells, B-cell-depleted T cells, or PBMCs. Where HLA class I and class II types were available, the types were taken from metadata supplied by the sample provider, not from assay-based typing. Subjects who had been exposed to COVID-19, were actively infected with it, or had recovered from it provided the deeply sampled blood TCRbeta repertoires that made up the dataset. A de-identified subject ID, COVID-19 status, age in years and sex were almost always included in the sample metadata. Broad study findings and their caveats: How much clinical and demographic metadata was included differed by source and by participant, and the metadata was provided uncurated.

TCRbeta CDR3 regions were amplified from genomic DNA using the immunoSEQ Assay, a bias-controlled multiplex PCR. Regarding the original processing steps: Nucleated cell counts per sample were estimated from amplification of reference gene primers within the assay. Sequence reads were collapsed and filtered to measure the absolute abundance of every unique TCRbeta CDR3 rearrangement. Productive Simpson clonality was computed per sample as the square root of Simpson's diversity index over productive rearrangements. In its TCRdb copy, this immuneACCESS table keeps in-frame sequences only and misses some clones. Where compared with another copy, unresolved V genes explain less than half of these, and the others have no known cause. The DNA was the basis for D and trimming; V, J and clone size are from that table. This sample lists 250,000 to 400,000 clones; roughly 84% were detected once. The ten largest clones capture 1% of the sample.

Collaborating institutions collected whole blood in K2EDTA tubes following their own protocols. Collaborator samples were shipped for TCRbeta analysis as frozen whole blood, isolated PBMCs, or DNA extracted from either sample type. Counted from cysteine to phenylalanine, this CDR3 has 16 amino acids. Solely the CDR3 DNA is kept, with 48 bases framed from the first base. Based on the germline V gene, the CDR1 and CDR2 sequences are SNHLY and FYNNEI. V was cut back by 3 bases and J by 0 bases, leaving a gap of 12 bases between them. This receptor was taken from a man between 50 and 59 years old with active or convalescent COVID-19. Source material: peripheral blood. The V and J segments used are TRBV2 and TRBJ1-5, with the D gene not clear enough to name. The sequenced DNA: TGTGCCAGCAGTGAGGCAGGAGGAGATAGCAATCAGCCCCAGCATTTT. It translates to CASSEAGGDSNQPQHF.